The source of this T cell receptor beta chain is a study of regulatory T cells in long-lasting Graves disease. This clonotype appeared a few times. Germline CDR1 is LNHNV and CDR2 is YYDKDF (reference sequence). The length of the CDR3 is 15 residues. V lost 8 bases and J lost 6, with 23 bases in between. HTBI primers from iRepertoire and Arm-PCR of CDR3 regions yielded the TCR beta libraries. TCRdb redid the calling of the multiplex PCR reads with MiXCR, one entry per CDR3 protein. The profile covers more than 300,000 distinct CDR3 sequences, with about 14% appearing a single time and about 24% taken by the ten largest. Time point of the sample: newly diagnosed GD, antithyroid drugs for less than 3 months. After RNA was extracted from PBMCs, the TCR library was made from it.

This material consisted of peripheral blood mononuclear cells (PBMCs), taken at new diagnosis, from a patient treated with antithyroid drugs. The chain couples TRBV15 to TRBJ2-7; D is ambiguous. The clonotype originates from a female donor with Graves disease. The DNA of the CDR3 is TGTGCCACCGGAGTCCCCCTCCTAATCCCCTCCGAGCAGTACTTC. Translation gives CATGVPLLIPSEQYF.